A selection of T cell receptor beta chains follows, all from one sample in a study of PD-1 blockade in mismatch repair-deficient tumors. This table comes from immunoSEQ multiplex PCR, and its TCRdb copy is limited to in-frame clones, with some not included. The sample lists 80,000 to 130,000 clones, 70% to 85% seen once, with roughly 6.3% in the top ten. The sample was peripheral blood, taken approximately 35 weeks after starting pembrolizumab. The receptors shown here come from an adult with mismatch repair-deficient cancer. Both conserved end residues are part of each CDR3. The order of the fields is J gene, clone size, V gene, D gene, CDR3 DNA, CDR3 protein. The D gene is left open where the match is weak. Size is stated for part of the rows, as once, few or many counts, or as a class when the clone is expanded.

TRBJ2-7 . TRBV11-3 TRBD1 TGTGCCAGCAGCGCCCGGGACAGAAGCTCCTACGAGCAGTACTTC CASSARDRSSYEQYF
TRBJ2-1 . TRBV5-4 . TGTGCCAGCAGCTTGGTTGGGCCCAATGAGCAGTTCTTC CASSLVGPNEQFF
TRBJ2-5 . TRBV2 TRBD2 TGTGCCAGCAGTGAATTAGCGGGAGGGCCGGGTGAGACCCAGTACTTC CASSELAGGPGETQYF
TRBJ2-5 . TRBV10-1 TRBD2 TGCGCCAGCAGTGAGTCGGCTAGCGGGGGTGCGGAGACCCAGTACTTC CASSESASGGAETQYF
TRBJ2-1 . TRBV7-9 TRBD2 TGTGCCAGCAGCACGACCGGACTAGCGGGAGGGTCCAATGAGCAGTTCTTC CASSTTGLAGGSNEQFF
TRBJ2-1 few TRBV19 . TGTGCCAGTATGAAGGGAGTCGATGAGCAGTTCTTC CASMKGVDEQFF
TRBJ2-7 . TRBV9 TRBD2 TGTGCCAGCAGCGTAGGCCTAGCGGGAGTGTTCGAGCAGTACTTC CASSVGLAGVFEQYF
TRBJ1-1 few TRBV4-1 TRBD1 TGCGCCAGCAGCCCTTGGACAGGGATAGCTTTCTTT CASSPWTGIAFF
TRBJ2-2 . TRBV2 . TGTGCCAGCAGCCCGAGCGTTAACACCGGGGAGCTGTTTTTT CASSPSVNTGELFF
TRBJ1-1 . TRBV6-5 . TGTGCCAGCAATCAAGGGGCGAACACTGAAGCTTTCTTT CASNQGANTEAFF
TRBJ2-3 . TRBV6-4 . TGTGCCAGCGCTATTAGAGCGGCAGATACGCAGTATTTT CASAIRAADTQYF
TRBJ1-5 once TRBV6-5 . TGTGCCAGCAGGTTTAGAATGGATCAGCCCCAGCATTTT CASRFRMDQPQHF
TRBJ2-1 . TRBV29-1 . TGCAGCGTTGGTACCTACAATGAGCAGTTCTTC CSVGTYNEQFF
TRBJ1-1 . TRBV5-1 . TGCGCCAGCAGCTTGGGTACAGGCACTGAAGCTTTCTTT CASSLGTGTEAFF
TRBJ2-1 once TRBV5-1 TRBD2 TGCGCCAGCAGGGGGAGCGGGAGCCCCTACAATGAGCAGTTCTTC CASRGSGSPYNEQFF
TRBJ2-7 few TRBV7-2 . TGTGCCAGCAGCTTCACCTACGAGCAGTACTTC CASSFTYEQYF
TRBJ2-1 . TRBV5-6 . TGTGCCAGCAGCTTGGCCGTACTAGACAATGAGCAGTTCTTC CASSLAVLDNEQFF
TRBJ1-1 . TRBV19 TRBD1 TGTGCCAGTAGTAGGACAGGGGCTCCGAACACTGAAGCTTTCTTT CASSRTGAPNTEAFF
TRBJ2-7 . TRBV9 . TGTGCCAGCAGCGTCGGCACTCACTACGAGCAGTACTTC CASSVGTHYEQYF
TRBJ1-2 few TRBV5-1 TRBD1 TGCGCCAGCAGCTTGGGGACAGGGTCCGATGGCTACACCTTC CASSLGTGSDGYTF
TRBJ1-6 . TRBV4-3 . TGCGCCAGCAGCCAAGGGGCGAATTCACCCCTCCACTTT CASSQGANSPLHF
TRBJ1-1 . TRBV20-1 . TGCAGTGCTATCAAGAACACTGAAGCTTTCTTT CSAIKNTEAFF
TRBJ2-7 . TRBV7-2 . TGTGCCAGCAGCTTAATGGTAGCGGCACCCTACGAGCAGTACTTC CASSLMVAAPYEQYF
TRBJ2-2 once TRBV19 . TGTGCCAGTAAGGAGGGAGGGAACACCGGGGAGCTGTTTTTT CASKEGGNTGELFF
TRBJ1-2 . TRBV5-4 TRBD1 TGTGCCAGCAGCTTGGAACAGGGGTATGGCTACACCTTC CASSLEQGYGYTF
TRBJ2-3 . TRBV5-3 TRBD1 TGTGCCAGAAGCTTCCAGGGGGCCCCTAGCACAGATACGCAGTATTTT CARSFQGAPSTDTQYF
TRBJ2-7 . TRBV11-3 . TGTGCCAGCAGCTGGTACACTGTGGAGCAGTACTTC CASSWYTVEQYF
TRBJ1-3 . TRBV9 . TGTGCCAGCAGCGTAGCTGCAGTCAACTCTGGAAACACCATATATTTT CASSVAAVNSGNTIYF
TRBJ2-5 . TRBV7-9 TRBD2 TGTGCCAGCAGCCCGACTAGCGGGAGCCATGAGACCCAGTACTTC CASSPTSGSHETQYF
TRBJ2-1 . TRBV29-1 . TGCAGCTCCCGACGAGGCGGGTCCAATGAGCAGTTCTTC CSSRRGGSNEQFF
TRBJ1-1 . TRBV6-1 . TGTGCCAGCAGTTGGGATTGGGCAGAAGCTTTCTTT CASSWDWAEAFF
TRBJ2-2 . TRBV30 TRBD1 TGTGCCTGGAGTAGACAGGGGGCGGCCGGGGAGCTGTTTTTT CAWSRQGAAGELFF
TRBJ2-7 few TRBV28 . TGTGCCAGCAGTTGGGCAAACTCGCAGTACTTC CASSWANSQYF
TRBJ2-1 . TRBV7-2 . TGTGCCAGCAGCTTAATACGCAATGAGCAGTTCTTC CASSLIRNEQFF
TRBJ2-7 . TRBV5-1 TRBD2 TGCGCCAGCAGCTTGGAGCGGACTAGGGACGAGCAGTACTTC CASSLERTRDEQYF
TRBJ2-1 . TRBV5-1 . TGCGCCAGCAGCTTGGTCGGGATAACCTACAATGAGCAGTTCTTC CASSLVGITYNEQFF
TRBJ2-7 . TRBV4-3 . TGCGCCAGCAGCCAAGTTAGGAACGGAGCCTACGAGCAGTACTTC CASSQVRNGAYEQYF
TRBJ2-1 . TRBV19 . TGTGCCAGTACCCCGACAATGGTACTAGCTTACTTCAATGAGCAGTTCTTC CASTPTMVLAYFNEQFF
TRBJ1-2 . TRBV30 . TGTGCCTGGAGTGTAATCGGCGGCCGTTTAGCTAACTATGGCTACACCTTC CAWSVIGGRLANYGYTF
TRBJ2-5 . TRBV13 . TGTGCCAGCAGCTTAAAGGGATCCGAGACCCAGTACTTC CASSLKGSETQYF